These 14 T cell receptor beta chains were all obtained from the same sample, sequenced in a study of long-term antiretroviral therapy in people with HIV. This was the immunoSEQ v3.0 assay at survey level. Only in-frame clones appear in the TCRdb table, and some are missing; sequencing was by immunoSEQ multiplex PCR. The sample holds 20,000 to 25,000 clones, around 79% seen once. This specimen was unsorted PBMCs, taken 1.2 years after starting antiretroviral therapy. Receptor source: a woman aged 40 to 55 with HIV.

This clone was seen once. The rearrangement joins TRBV19 to TRBJ2-7, with D unresolved. The CDR3 length is 13 residues. Looked up from germline, CDR1 is LNHDA and CDR2 is SQIVND (reference sequence). Trimming took off 1 base at V and 7 bases at J, with 11 bases between the two ends. The CDR3 DNA is TGTGCCAGTAGTATAGGGGCCACCTTGGAGCAGTACTTC. This translates into CASSIGATLEQYF.

J is TRBJ2-6 and V is TRBV30; perhaps TRBD1 as D (6 bases). CDR1 and CDR2 from the germline V gene are GTSNPN and SVGIG (reference sequence). V gave up 4 bases and J gave up 0 bases, with 22 bases separating them. There are 19 residues in the CDR3. In DNA form, the CDR3 reads TGTGCCTGGATCCCAGAAGGGGGTTTTCAGGCCTCTGGGGCCAACGTCCTGACTTTC. Its protein is CAWIPEGGFQASGANVLTF. Together with reference TRBV30 and TRBJ2-6, the CDR3 gives the full variable domain: SQTIHQWPATLVQPVGSPLSLECTVEGTSNPNLYWYRQAAGRGLQLLFYSVGIGQISSEVPQNLSASRPQDRQFILSSKKLLLSDSGFYLCAWIPEGGFQASGANVLTFGAGSRLTVL.

This chain joins TRBV9 and TRBJ2-1, with 8 bases that match TRBD2. The CDR3 is 15 amino acids. The J segment lost 4 bases and the V segment lost 4 bases, leaving 7 bases of the junction unmatched. Germline CDR1 reads SGDLS; CDR2 reads YYNGEE. In nucleotides, the CDR3 is TGTGCCAGCAGCCCCAGCGGGGGCGTTTACAATGAGCAGTTCTTC. It codes for CASSPSGGVYNEQFF. Variable domain in full (rest from reference TRBV9 and TRBJ2-1): DSGVTQTPKHLITATGQRVTLRCSPRSGDLSVYWYQQSLDQGLQFLIQYYNGEERAKGNILERFSAQQFPDLHSELNLSSLELGDSALYFCASSPSGGVYNEQFFGPGTRLTVL.

The chain uses TRBV30 and TRBJ1-5; the D is unclear. Trimming took off 4 bases at V and 5 bases at J, with 12 bases between the two ends. The CDR3 totals 13 residues. Germline V gene sequence: CDR1 GTSNPN, CDR2 SVGIG (reference sequence). The CDR3: CAWKADRHQPQHF. CDR3 nucleotide sequence: TGTGCCTGGAAGGCGGATCGCCATCAGCCCCAGCATTTT.

The chain carries TRBV14 and TRBJ1-1; D remains ambiguous. V was clipped by 3 bases and J by 1 base, with 6 bases between them. The CDR3 loop spans 13 amino acids. Germline CDR1 and CDR2: SGHDN and FVKESK. CDR3 region: CASSQQPNTEAFF. As DNA, the CDR3 is TGTGCCAGCAGCCAGCAGCCGAACACTGAAGCTTTCTTT. The entire variable domain, with the rest obtained from reference TRBV14 and TRBJ1-1, is as follows: EAGVTQFPSHSVIEKGQTVTLRCDPISGHDNLYWYRRVMGKEIKFLLHFVKESKQDESGMPNNRFLAERTGGTYSTLKVQPAELEDSGVYFCASSQQPNTEAFFGQGTRLTVV.

The rearrangement uses TRBV27 and TRBJ1-2; no firm D call. Germline CDR1 MNHEY, CDR2 SMNVEV (reference sequence). The CDR3 has 15 residues. Deletions cut 7 bases from V and 6 bases from J, with 21 bases between. The CDR3 region has the DNA TGTGCCAGCATCGGGTCGAATAATCCGGGTCATGGCTACACCTTC. Protein: CASIGSNNPGHGYTF.

The chain is built from TRBV5-6 and TRBJ2-3, with a weak D call TRBD2 (6 bases). The CDR3 spans 14 residues. CDR1 and CDR2 from the germline V gene are SGHDT and YYEEEE. Deletions cut 2 bases from V and 4 bases from J, with 11 bases between. CDR3 amino acids: CASSFAGTPDTQYF. In nucleotides, the CDR3 is TGTGCCAGCAGCTTTGCCGGGACTCCAGATACGCAGTATTTT.

This chain connects TRBV5-1 to TRBJ2-7, with TRBD2 matching 8 bases. The germline CDR1 and CDR2 sequences are SGHRS and YFSETQ. This CDR3 contains 15 residues. The J segment lost 5 bases and the V segment lost 0 bases, leaving 7 bases of the junction unmatched. The CDR3: CASSLATGGRDEQYF. In DNA, the CDR3 is TGCGCCAGCAGCTTGGCCACGGGGGGGAGAGACGAGCAGTACTTC.

CDR3 amino acids: CASSLQGQGRDEQYF. The CDR3 DNA reads as TGCGCCAGCAGCTTGCAGGGACAGGGCCGAGACGAGCAGTACTTC. The genes are TRBV5-1 and TRBJ2-7; the match to TRBD1 covers 9 bases. Germline CDR1 and CDR2: SGHRS and YFSETQ. V lost 1 base, J lost 5 bases, and 7 bases stayed unmatched. This CDR3 is built from 15 residues.

The rearrangement links TRBV9 to TRBJ1-2; D possibly corresponds to TRBD1 (5 bases). V dropped 0 bases and J dropped 4 bases, with 13 bases sitting between them. Per the germline V gene, CDR1 is SGDLS and CDR2 is YYNGEE. The CDR3 is 15 residues long. The CDR3 DNA follows: TGTGCCAGCAGCGTAGGACAGTTCCAGACCTATGGCTACACCTTC. Its protein is CASSVGQFQTYGYTF.

The chain uses TRBV5-3 and TRBJ1-1; 11 positions agree with TRBD1. TRBV5-3 is marked as an open reading frame, function uncertain. The V and J ends lost 4 bases and 3 bases, in that order; junction bases with no gene match: 5. There are 15 residues in the CDR3. CDR3 loop: CARSRRGQGDTEAFF. The CDR3, as DNA: TGTGCCAGAAGCCGCCGGGGACAGGGGGACACTGAAGCTTTCTTT.

The chain uses TRBV27 and TRBJ2-7; TRBD1 aligns across 7 bases. The CDR3 runs 14 residues. V gave up 7 bases and J gave up 4 bases; unmatched junction bases: 10. Looked up from germline, CDR1 is MNHEY and CDR2 is SMNVEV (reference sequence). This CDR3 reads CASTRLGTDYEQYF. The DNA of the CDR3 is TGTGCCAGCACCAGGTTAGGGACAGATTACGAGCAGTACTTC.

V usage is TRBV2 and J usage is TRBJ1-1; unclear D gene. Trimming removed 10 bases from V and 4 bases from J, with 10 bases in between. From germline, CDR1 is SNHLY and CDR2 FYNNEI. CDR3 length equals 11 residues. The chain's CDR3 is CATTLSTEAFF. The CDR3 nucleotides are TGTGCCACGACACTTTCCACTGAAGCTTTCTTT.

The rearrangement links TRBV5-4 to TRBJ1-2; D uncertain. Germline V gene lookup returns CDR1 SGHNT and CDR2 YYREEE (reference sequence). The CDR3 loop spans 15 amino acids. V was clipped by 4 bases and J by 5 bases, with 18 bases between them. The CDR3 is CASSKVNGIEYGYTF. The CDR3 DNA is TGTGCCAGCAGCAAGGTTAACGGAATCGAATATGGCTACACCTTC.